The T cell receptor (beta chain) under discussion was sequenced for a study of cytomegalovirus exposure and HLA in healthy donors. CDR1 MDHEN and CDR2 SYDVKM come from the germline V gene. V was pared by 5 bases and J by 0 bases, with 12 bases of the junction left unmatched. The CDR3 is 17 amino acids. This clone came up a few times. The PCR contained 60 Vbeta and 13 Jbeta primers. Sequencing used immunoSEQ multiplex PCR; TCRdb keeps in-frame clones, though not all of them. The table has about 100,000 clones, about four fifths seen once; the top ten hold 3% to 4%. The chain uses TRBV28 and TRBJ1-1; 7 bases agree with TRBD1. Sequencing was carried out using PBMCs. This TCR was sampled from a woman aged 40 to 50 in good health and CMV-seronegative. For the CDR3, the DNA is TGTGCCAGCAGTAACTCCCCCTGGACAGGAATGAACACTGAAGCTTTCTTT. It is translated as CASSNSPWTGMNTEAFF.